What follows are 24 T cell receptor beta chains derived from one specimen sequenced in a study of vaccination effects on CD4 cells after COVID-19. The assay was immunoSEQ multiplex PCR, and TCRdb's table has in-frame clones only and misses some. The data hold tens of thousands of clones, with over 65% observed a single time. These TCRs' antigens remain unknown. CD4+ T cells were isolated after around 10 days of culture. The person had a PCR-confirmed SARS-CoV-2 infection during March to December 2020. Participants were vaccinated with two doses of either the BNT162b2 or mRNA-1273 vaccine. Material: CD4+ T cells from PBMCs cultured without peptide, obtained after COVID-19 vaccination. These receptors were taken from a human donor who had a prior SARS-CoV-2 infection.

The V gene is TRBV25-1, the J gene TRBJ1-6; no reliable D call. Germline CDR1 reads MGHDK; CDR2 reads SYGVNS. The V end lost 6 bases, the J end lost 9 bases, and 12 bases lay between the germline ends. The CDR3 has 13 residues. This CDR3 is CASSETHGSPLHF. CDR3 coding DNA: TGTGCCAGCAGCGAAACTCACGGTTCACCCCTCCACTTT.

This clone showed up just once. At one end the junction does not follow the germline gene, possibly because of a read error. The gene calls are TRBV12-3 or TRBV12-4 and TRBJ2-1; possible D gene TRBD1, 6 bases. This CDR3 is 13 amino acids long. CDR3 DNA sequence: TGTGCCAGCAGTCTAGCAGGGGCGCATGAGCAGTTCTTC. It is translated as CASSLAGAHEQFF.

Here the CDR3 DNA reads TGTGCCAGTAGTATTAGGGTGAGGAACATTCAGTACTTC. This translates into CASSIRVRNIQYF. The J gene is TRBJ2-4, the V gene TRBV19; D is ambiguous. V shed 3 bases and J shed 7 bases, with 10 bases lying between them. Germline V gives CDR1 LNHDA, CDR2 SQIVND (reference sequence). This CDR3 is built from 13 residues.

The chain links TRBV28 to TRBJ1-1; maybe TRBD1 (5 bases). Germline V gene lookup returns CDR1 MDHEN and CDR2 SYDVKM. The V end lost 2 bases, the J end lost 9 bases, and 19 bases lay between the germline ends. The CDR3 runs 15 residues. CDR3 DNA: TGTGCCAGCAGTTTAACGGACTCAGGGCTTTCCAAAGCTTTCTTT. It encodes CASSLTDSGLSKAFF.

The rearrangement joins TRBV7-2 to TRBJ2-2; D remains ambiguous. The CDR3 runs to 11 residues. CDR1 SGHTA and CDR2 FQGNSA come from the germline V gene. Between the trimmed V and J ends, which lost 5 bases and 10 bases, there was a span of 8 bases. CDR3 nucleotides: TGTGCCAGCAGCCCCCAGGTGGAGCTGTTTTTT. It yields the protein CASSPQVELFF.

The rearrangement uses TRBV5-4 and TRBJ2-7; 11 nucleotides agree with TRBD2. Germline lookup yields CDR1 SGHNT and CDR2 YYREEE (reference sequence). The ends lost 2 bases at V and 0 bases at J; junction bases unmatched: 7. The CDR3 covers 17 residues. The CDR3 is CASSLKRTSGYSYEQYF. The CDR3 DNA follows: TGTGCCAGCAGCTTAAAAAGGACTAGCGGGTACTCCTACGAGCAGTACTTC.

The chain carries TRBV9 and TRBJ1-2; D may be TRBD1 (6 bases). From germline, CDR1 is SGDLS and CDR2 YYNGEE. There are 16 residues in the CDR3. Trimming left V 4 bases short and J 0 bases short, with 16 bases between. This CDR3 is CASSPRTGFTNYGYTF. The CDR3 DNA sequence: TGTGCCAGCAGCCCCCGAACAGGGTTCACTAACTATGGCTACACCTTC.

J is TRBJ2-1 and V is TRBV18; TRBD2 is a possible D gene (5 bases). The CDR3 contains 15 residues. Germline V lookup: CDR1 KGHSH, CDR2 LQKENI. The V end was cut by 3 bases, the J end by 4 bases, with 13 bases between. The CDR3 reads CASSPGSGSYNEQFF. The CDR3 coding sequence is TGTGCCAGCTCACCGGGCAGCGGTTCTTACAATGAGCAGTTCTTC.

This chain uses TRBV30 with TRBJ1-1, with D perhaps matching TRBD1 (6 bases). This CDR3 comprises 12 residues. Trimming removed 8 bases at V and 6 bases at J, with 16 bases between. The germline gives CDR1 GTSNPN, CDR2 SVGIG (reference sequence). Here the CDR3 reads CAGDTSGPEAFF. As DNA, the CDR3 is TGTGCCGGGGACACGTCAGGGCCTGAAGCTTTCTTT.

This rearrangement joins TRBV27 to TRBJ1-1; D gene unclear. Looked up from germline, CDR1 is MNHEY and CDR2 is SMNVEV (reference sequence). V gave up 6 bases and J gave up 1 base, with 9 bases separating them. This CDR3 comprises 13 residues. CDR3 region: CASRTWGNTEAFF. The CDR3 DNA reads as TGTGCCAGCAGGACGTGGGGGAACACTGAAGCTTTCTTT.

The rearrangement uses TRBV20-1 and TRBJ1-1; possibly TRBD1 for D (5 bases). The CDR3 runs 14 residues. Germline V gene sequence: CDR1 DFQATT, CDR2 SNEGSKA (reference sequence). Trimming took off 3 bases at V and 1 base at J, with 12 bases between the two ends. The CDR3 coding sequence is TGCAGTGCTAGTACGGGGGGACCGAACACTGAAGCTTTCTTT. Its protein product is CSASTGGPNTEAFF.

The chain uses TRBV30 and TRBJ2-2; TRBD1 matches at 7 bases. The CDR3 is 16 amino acids. With V trimmed by 5 bases and J by 4 bases, 13 bases remained unmatched. Germline V gene sequence: CDR1 GTSNPN, CDR2 SVGIG (reference sequence). CDR3 in DNA: TGTGCCTGGGACGACAGGGTTAGATCATTCACCGGGGAGCTGTTTTTT. It encodes CAWDDRVRSFTGELFF. Filled out from reference TRBV30 and TRBJ2-2, the complete variable domain reads SQTIHQWPATLVQPVGSPLSLECTVEGTSNPNLYWYRQAAGRGLQLLFYSVGIGQISSEVPQNLSASRPQDRQFILSSKKLLLSDSGFYLCAWDDRVRSFTGELFFGEGSRLTVL.

The rearrangement links TRBV2 to TRBJ2-2; 8 nucleotides line up with TRBD2. The CDR3 loop spans 15 amino acids. CDR1 is SNHLY and CDR2 is FYNNEI in the germline V gene. V shed 3 bases and J 3 bases; nucleotides not matched to a gene: 3. The CDR3 protein is CASSDLSGDTGELFF. The CDR3 DNA follows: TGTGCCAGCAGTGATCTTAGCGGGGACACCGGGGAGCTGTTTTTT.

The V and J genes are TRBV21-1 and TRBJ2-1; the DNA was not compared with TRBD2, the D call given in the table. TRBV21-1 is annotated as a pseudogene. The CDR3 loop spans 15 amino acids. CDR3: CASSKEADSYNEQFF. The CDR3, as DNA: TGTGCCAGCAGCAAAGAGGCGGACTCCTACAATGAGCAGTTCTTC.

This clone was detected only a few times. The chain recombines TRBV14 with TRBJ2-7; the D gene is possibly TRBD2 (5 bases). V was cut by 0 bases and J by 6 bases, with 9 bases left in between. Germline V gene data show CDR1 as SGHDN and CDR2 as FVKESK. The CDR3 length is 13 residues. In nucleotides, the CDR3 is TGTGCCAGCAGCCAAGAATTGGGGAGCGAGCAGTACTTC. It encodes CASSQELGSEQYF.

This chain uses TRBV7-3 with TRBJ1-1; D remains ambiguous. Looked up from germline, CDR1 is SGHTA and CDR2 is FQGTGA. V lost 2 bases to trimming and J lost 1 base, with 5 bases between them. This CDR3 has 13 amino acids. The CDR3 spells CASSLYRNTEAFF. The CDR3 DNA is TGTGCCAGCAGCTTATACCGGAACACTGAAGCTTTCTTT.

V and J are TRBV15 and TRBJ2-7, with 7 bases aligning to TRBD2. Germline V gene data show CDR1 as LNHNV and CDR2 as YYDKDF (reference sequence). The CDR3 is made up of 14 amino acids. Losses at the gene ends were 1 base for V and 6 bases for J; bases not matched to a gene: 6. CDR3 nucleotides: TGTGCCACCAGCAGAGGGGAGGGTTTGGCCGAGCAGTACTTC. This encodes CATSRGEGLAEQYF.

V usage is TRBV18 and J usage is TRBJ2-5, with D perhaps being TRBD1 or TRBD2 (6 bases each). The CDR3 is made up of 15 amino acids. The germline V and J ends were trimmed by 5 bases and 1 base, with 14 bases remaining between them. Looked up from germline, CDR1 is KGHSH and CDR2 is LQKENI. The CDR3 sequence is CASSGLRGAQETQYF. CDR3 nucleotide sequence: TGTGCCAGCTCAGGATTGAGGGGGGCCCAAGAGACCCAGTACTTC.

The V and J genes are TRBV5-4 and TRBJ1-4; a possible D gene is TRBD1 (5 bases). The germline V gene has CDR1 SGHNT and CDR2 YYREEE (reference sequence). CDR3 length equals 16 residues. The V gene lost 4 bases and the J gene lost 4 bases, with 17 bases spanning the gap. The chain's CDR3 is CASSHGRDLLNEKLFF. DNA for the CDR3: TGTGCCAGCAGCCACGGCCGGGACCTCCTTAATGAAAAACTGTTTTTT.

This clone showed up just a few times. The rearrangement links TRBV6-5 to TRBJ2-1; 11 bases line up with TRBD2. The CDR3 is 16 amino acids. The V gene end was trimmed by 2 bases and the J gene end by 5 bases; junction bases not matched to a gene: 5. Germline V gives CDR1 MNHEY, CDR2 SVGAGI. In DNA, the CDR3 is TGTGCCAGCAGTTACGTAGCGGGGGGGCTGCACAATGAGCAGTTCTTC. It yields the protein CASSYVAGGLHNEQFF.

This chain connects TRBV5-1 to TRBJ2-1; 12 bases fit TRBD2. Germline loops: CDR1 SGHRS, CDR2 YFSETQ. The CDR3 sequence is 16 residues long. V lost 6 bases to trimming and J lost 6 bases; unmatched junction nucleotides: 10. The CDR3: CASTPIGLAGTNEQFF. Written as DNA, the CDR3 is TGCGCCAGCACACCGATAGGACTAGCGGGGACCAATGAGCAGTTCTTC.

The V and J genes are TRBV11-3 and TRBJ2-1; D not certain. CDR3 length equals 14 residues. Germline V gene lookup returns CDR1 SGHNT and CDR2 YENEEA. V dropped 0 bases and J dropped 8 bases, with 11 bases sitting between them. CDR3 DNA: TGTGCCAGCAGCTTAGAAGGCCTCAAGGATGAGCAGTTCTTC. Encoded protein: CASSLEGLKDEQFF.

V usage is TRBV4-2 and J usage is TRBJ2-5; D assignment may be TRBD1 or TRBD2 (5 bases each). The germline CDR1 and CDR2 sequences are LGHNA and YNFKEQ. V gave up 1 base and J gave up 2 bases, with 11 bases separating them. The length of the CDR3 is 15 residues. CDR3: CASSQVGERQETQYF. The DNA for the CDR3 is TGTGCCAGCAGCCAAGTAGGGGAGCGACAAGAGACCCAGTACTTC.

This sequence joins TRBV27 and TRBJ2-5, with 9 bases fitting TRBD1. The V and J ends lost 5 bases and 4 bases, in that order; junction bases with no gene match: 11. The CDR3 spans 16 residues. CDR1 and CDR2 from the germline V gene are MNHEY and SMNVEV (reference sequence). This CDR3 reads CASSPRRTGERETQYF. The CDR3 nucleotides read TGTGCCAGCAGTCCGCGGCGGACAGGGGAAAGAGAGACCCAGTACTTC.